This T cell receptor (beta chain) was captured in a study of blood T cell repertoires in COVID-19. About the research overall: From T cells, B-cell-depleted T cells, or PBMCs came the material, which was cDNA or gDNA.

The CDR3 loop spans 15 amino acids. Germline assignment: CDR1 MNHEY and CDR2 SMNVEV (reference sequence). V lost 3 bases and J 0 bases, leaving 10 bases between the germline ends. Per the authors' pipeline: Amplification with reference gene primers provided the estimates of nucleated cell counts. Method: immunoSEQ multiplex PCR; TCRdb's copy keeps in-frame clones and lacks some. The V and J calls and clone size were taken over from that table, and D and trimming were inferred from the DNA. The sample records 150,000 or so clones, approximately 88% being singletons. The rearrangement joins TRBV27 to TRBJ2-3; D gene uncertain. The receptor's source is a man aged 50 to 59 with acute or convalescent COVID-19. The sequenced sample consisted of peripheral blood. In DNA form, the CDR3 reads TGTGCCAGCAGTTTTAAGCCCCTGAGCACAGATACGCAGTATTTT. The encoded protein is CASSFKPLSTDTQYF.